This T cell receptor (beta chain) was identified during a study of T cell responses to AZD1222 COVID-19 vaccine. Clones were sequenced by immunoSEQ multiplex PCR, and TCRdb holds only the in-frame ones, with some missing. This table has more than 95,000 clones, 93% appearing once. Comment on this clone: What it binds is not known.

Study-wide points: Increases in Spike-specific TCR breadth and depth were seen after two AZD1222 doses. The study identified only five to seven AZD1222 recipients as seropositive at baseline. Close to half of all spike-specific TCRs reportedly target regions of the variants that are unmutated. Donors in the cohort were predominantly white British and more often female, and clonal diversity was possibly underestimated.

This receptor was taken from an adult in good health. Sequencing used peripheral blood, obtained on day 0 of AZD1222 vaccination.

In DNA form, the CDR3 reads TGTGCCAGCAGCCGAACTAGCGGGCGCTCCTACAATGAGCAGTTCTTC. Residues: CASSRTSGRSYNEQFF. The J gene is TRBJ2-1, the V gene TRBV5-4; the match to TRBD2 covers 9 bases. The germline CDR1 and CDR2 sequences are SGHNT and YYREEE (reference sequence). Losses at the gene ends were 4 bases for V and 0 bases for J; bases not matched to a gene: 5. The CDR3 contains 16 residues.